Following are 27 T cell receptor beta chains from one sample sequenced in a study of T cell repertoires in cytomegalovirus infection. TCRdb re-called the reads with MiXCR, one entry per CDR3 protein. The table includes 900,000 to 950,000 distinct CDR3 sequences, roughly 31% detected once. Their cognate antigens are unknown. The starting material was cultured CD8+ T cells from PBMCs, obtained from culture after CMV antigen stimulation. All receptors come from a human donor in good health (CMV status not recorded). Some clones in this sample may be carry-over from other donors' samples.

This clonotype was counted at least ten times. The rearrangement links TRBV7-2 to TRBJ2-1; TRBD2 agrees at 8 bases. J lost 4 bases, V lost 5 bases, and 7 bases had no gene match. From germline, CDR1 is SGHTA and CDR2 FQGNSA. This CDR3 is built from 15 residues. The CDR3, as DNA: TGTGCCAGCAGCAGTAGCGGGGACGCGTACAATGAGCAGTTCTTC. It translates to CASSSSGDAYNEQFF.

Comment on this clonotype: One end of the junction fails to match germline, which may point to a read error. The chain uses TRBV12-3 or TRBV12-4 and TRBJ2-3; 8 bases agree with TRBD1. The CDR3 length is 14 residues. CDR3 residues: CASSLGQGTDTRYF. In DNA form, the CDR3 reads TGTGCCAGCAGTTTAGGACAGGGGACAGATACGCGGTATTTT.

The DNA for the CDR3 is TGTGCCAGCAGTGAATTCTTTGGACAGGGCGCCGGCTACACCTTC. Translated: CASSEFFGQGAGYTF. The chain uses TRBV25-1 and TRBJ1-2, with 8 bases aligning to TRBD1. The germline CDR1 and CDR2 sequences are MGHDK and SYGVNS. The junction had 9 bases not matched to a gene; V was cut back by 1 base and J by 8 bases. This CDR3 contains 15 residues.

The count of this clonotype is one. The CDR3: CATSRFNGAATLYNEQFF. Here the CDR3 DNA reads TGTGCCACCAGCAGGTTCAATGGGGCGGCTACACTCTACAATGAGCAGTTCTTC. J is TRBJ2-1 and V is TRBV15, with D perhaps matching TRBD1 (5 bases). The V and J ends lost 3 bases and 3 bases respectively, with 21 bases between them. The germline V gene encodes CDR1 LNHNV and CDR2 YYDKDF (reference sequence). This CDR3 is built from 18 residues.

The chain's CDR3 is CASSRGGVGELFF. CDR3 DNA sequence: TGTGCCAGCAGCCGAGGGGGGGTCGGGGAGCTGTTTTTT. The V call is TRBV7-3, the J call TRBJ2-2, with a tentative D call TRBD2 (7 bases). Germline CDR1 reads SGHTA; CDR2 reads FQGTGA. Trimming shortened V by 5 bases and J by 7 bases, and 11 bases separated the two germline ends. CDR3 length: 13 amino acids.

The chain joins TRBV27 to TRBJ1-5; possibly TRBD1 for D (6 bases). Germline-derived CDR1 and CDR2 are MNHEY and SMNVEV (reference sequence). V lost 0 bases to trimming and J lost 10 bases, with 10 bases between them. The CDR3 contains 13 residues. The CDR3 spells CASSLSRTVPQHF. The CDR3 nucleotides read TGTGCCAGCAGTTTATCCCGGACAGTACCCCAGCATTTT.

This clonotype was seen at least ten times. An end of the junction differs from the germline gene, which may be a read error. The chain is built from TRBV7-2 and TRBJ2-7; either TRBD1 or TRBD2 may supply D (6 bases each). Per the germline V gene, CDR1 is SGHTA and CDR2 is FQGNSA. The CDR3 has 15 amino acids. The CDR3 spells CASSPGGTLEGERYF. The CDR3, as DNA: TGTGCCAGCAGCCCCGGGGGAACCTTAGAGGGGGAGCGGTACTTC.

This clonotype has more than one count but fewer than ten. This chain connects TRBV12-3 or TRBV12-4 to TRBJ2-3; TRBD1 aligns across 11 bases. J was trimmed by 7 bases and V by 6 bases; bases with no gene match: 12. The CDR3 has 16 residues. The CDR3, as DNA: TGTGCCAGCAGACCCGGACAGGGGGCGCTTTCGCATACGCAGTATTTT. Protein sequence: CASRPGQGALSHTQYF.

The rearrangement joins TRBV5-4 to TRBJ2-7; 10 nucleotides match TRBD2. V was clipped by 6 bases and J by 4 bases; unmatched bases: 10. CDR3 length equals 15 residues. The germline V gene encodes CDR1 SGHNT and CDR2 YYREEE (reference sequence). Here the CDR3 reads CASTPGPSGGYEQYF. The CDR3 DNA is TGTGCCAGCACCCCGGGGCCTAGCGGGGGTTACGAGCAGTACTTC.

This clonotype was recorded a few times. DNA of the CDR3: TGTGCCAGCAGCTTAACTCTGGACCCTACGATTAACTATGGCTACACCTTC. It specifies CASSLTLDPTINYGYTF. The V gene is TRBV7-9, the J gene TRBJ1-2; D gene unclear. CDR1 is SEHNR, CDR2 FQNEAQ, per germline (reference sequence). Trimming pared 2 bases from V and 1 base from J, leaving 17 bases between. This CDR3 is 17 amino acids long.

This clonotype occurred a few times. CDR3 DNA: TGTGCCAGCAGTTACGGGCTAGATGGGCAGTTCTTC. Protein: CASSYGLDGQFF. This chain links TRBV6-2 or TRBV6-3 with TRBJ2-1; D unresolved. V dropped 2 bases and J dropped 12 bases, with 11 bases sitting between them. Germline CDR1 is MNHEY and CDR2 is SVGEGT. The length of the CDR3 is 12 residues.

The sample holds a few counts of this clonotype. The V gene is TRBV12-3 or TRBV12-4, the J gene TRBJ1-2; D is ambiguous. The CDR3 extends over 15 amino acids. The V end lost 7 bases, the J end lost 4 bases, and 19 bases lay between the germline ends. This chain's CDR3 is CASNQAVGRPYGYTF. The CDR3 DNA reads TGTGCCAGCAATCAGGCGGTGGGCAGACCCTATGGCTACACCTTC.

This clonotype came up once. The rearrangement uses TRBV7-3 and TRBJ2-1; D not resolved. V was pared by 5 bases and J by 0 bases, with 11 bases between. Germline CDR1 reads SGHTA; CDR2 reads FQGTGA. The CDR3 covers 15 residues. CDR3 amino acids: CASSPPGTSYNEQFF. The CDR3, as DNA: TGTGCCAGCAGCCCCCCTGGTACCTCCTACAATGAGCAGTTCTTC.

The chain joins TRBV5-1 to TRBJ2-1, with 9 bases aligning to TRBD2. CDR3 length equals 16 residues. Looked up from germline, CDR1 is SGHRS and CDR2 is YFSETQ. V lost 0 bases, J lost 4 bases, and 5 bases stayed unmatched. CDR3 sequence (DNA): TGCGCCAGCAGCTTGGAGCCTAGCGGGGAGTACAATGAGCAGTTCTTC. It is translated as CASSLEPSGEYNEQFF.

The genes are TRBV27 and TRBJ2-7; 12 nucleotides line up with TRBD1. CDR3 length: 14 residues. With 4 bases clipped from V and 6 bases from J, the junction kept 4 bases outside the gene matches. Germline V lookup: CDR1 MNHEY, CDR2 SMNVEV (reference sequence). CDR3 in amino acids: CASSWGQGAAEQYF. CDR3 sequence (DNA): TGTGCCAGCAGTTGGGGACAGGGGGCGGCCGAGCAGTACTTC.

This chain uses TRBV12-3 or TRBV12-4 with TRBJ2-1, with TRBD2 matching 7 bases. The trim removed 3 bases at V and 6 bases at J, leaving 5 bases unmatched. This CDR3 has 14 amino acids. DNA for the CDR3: TGTGCCAGCAGTTTGAGGGACTACCCCAATGAGCAGTTCTTC. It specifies CASSLRDYPNEQFF.

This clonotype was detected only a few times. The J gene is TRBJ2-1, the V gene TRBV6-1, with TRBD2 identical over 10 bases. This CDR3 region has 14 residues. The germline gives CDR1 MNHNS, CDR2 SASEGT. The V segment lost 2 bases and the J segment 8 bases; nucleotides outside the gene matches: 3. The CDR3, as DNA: TGTGCCAGCAGTGAACTAGCGGGGGTTGATGAGCAGTTCTTC. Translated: CASSELAGVDEQFF.

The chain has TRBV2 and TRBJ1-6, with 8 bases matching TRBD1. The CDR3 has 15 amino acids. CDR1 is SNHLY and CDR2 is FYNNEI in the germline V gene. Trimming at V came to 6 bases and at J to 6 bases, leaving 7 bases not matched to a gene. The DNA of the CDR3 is TGTGCCAGCAGGGGAGGGGACAGGAGTAATTCACCCCTCCACTTT. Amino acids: CASRGGDRSNSPLHF.

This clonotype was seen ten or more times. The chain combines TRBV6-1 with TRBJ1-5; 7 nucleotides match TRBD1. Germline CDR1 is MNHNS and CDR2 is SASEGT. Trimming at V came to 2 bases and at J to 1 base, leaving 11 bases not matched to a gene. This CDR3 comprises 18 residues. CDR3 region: CASSERDRYYVSNQPQHF. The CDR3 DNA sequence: TGTGCCAGCAGTGAAAGGGACAGATACTATGTCAGCAATCAGCCCCAGCATTTT.

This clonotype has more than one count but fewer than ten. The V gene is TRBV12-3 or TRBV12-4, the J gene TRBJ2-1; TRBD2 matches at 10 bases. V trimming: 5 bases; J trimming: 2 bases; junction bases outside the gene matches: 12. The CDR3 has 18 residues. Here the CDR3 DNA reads TGTGCCAGCAGTCCTAGCGGGGGTTCCCCCGGGCCCTACAATGAGCAGTTCTTC. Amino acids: CASSPSGGSPGPYNEQFF.

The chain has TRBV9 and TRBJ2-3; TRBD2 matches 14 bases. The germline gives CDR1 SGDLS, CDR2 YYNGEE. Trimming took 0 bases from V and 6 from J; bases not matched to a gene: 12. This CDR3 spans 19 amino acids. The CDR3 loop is CASSVEGGTSGGPGDTQYF. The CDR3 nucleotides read TGTGCCAGCAGCGTAGAGGGAGGGACTAGCGGGGGCCCTGGGGATACGCAGTATTTT.

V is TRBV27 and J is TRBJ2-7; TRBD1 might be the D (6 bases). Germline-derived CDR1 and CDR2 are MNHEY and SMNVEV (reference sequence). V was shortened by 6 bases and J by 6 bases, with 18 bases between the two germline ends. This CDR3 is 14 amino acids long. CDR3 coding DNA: TGTGCCAGCAGATGGGCAGGGGAGTCCCGCGAGCAGTACTTC. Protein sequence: CASRWAGESREQYF.

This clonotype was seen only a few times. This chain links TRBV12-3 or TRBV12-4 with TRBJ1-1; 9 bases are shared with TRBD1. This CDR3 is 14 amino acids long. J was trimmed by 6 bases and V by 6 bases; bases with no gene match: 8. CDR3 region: CASRLGQGKSEAFF. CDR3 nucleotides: TGTGCCAGCAGATTGGGACAGGGTAAATCTGAAGCTTTCTTT.

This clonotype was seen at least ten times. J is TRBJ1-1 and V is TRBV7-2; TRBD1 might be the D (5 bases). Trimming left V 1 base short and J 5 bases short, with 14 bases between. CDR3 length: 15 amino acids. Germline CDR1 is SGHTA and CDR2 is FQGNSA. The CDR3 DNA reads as TGTGCCAGCAGCTTAGATGGGGCGCTTAATACTGAAGCTTTCTTT. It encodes CASSLDGALNTEAFF.

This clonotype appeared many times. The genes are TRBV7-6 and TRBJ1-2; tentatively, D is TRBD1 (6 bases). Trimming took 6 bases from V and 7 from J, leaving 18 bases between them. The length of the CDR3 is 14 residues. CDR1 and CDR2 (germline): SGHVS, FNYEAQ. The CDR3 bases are TGTGCCAGCAGTGAGGGTACCGGGACATTTGGCTACACCTTC. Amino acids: CASSEGTGTFGYTF. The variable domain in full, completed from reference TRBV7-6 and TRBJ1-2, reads GAGVSQSPRYKVTKRGQDVALRCDPISGHVSLYWYRQALGQGPEFLTYFNYEAQQDKSGLPNDRFSAERPEGSISTLTIQRTEQRDSAMYRCASSEGTGTFGYTFGSGTRLTVV.

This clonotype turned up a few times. The chain's CDR3 is CASSEAGASYEQYF. The CDR3 nucleotides are TGTGCCAGCAGCGAGGCAGGGGCGTCCTACGAGCAGTACTTC. The chain is built from TRBV12-3 or TRBV12-4 and TRBJ2-7; weak D call: TRBD1 (6 bases). Trimming cost V 6 bases and J 1 base, with 13 bases left between them. The length of the CDR3 is 14 residues.

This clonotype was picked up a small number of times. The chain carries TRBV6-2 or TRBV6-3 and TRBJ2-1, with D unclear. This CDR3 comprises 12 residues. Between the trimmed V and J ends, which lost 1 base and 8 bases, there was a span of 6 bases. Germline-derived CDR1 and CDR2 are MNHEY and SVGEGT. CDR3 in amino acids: CASSYLGYEQFF. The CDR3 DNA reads TGTGCCAGCAGTTACTTAGGCTATGAGCAGTTCTTC.